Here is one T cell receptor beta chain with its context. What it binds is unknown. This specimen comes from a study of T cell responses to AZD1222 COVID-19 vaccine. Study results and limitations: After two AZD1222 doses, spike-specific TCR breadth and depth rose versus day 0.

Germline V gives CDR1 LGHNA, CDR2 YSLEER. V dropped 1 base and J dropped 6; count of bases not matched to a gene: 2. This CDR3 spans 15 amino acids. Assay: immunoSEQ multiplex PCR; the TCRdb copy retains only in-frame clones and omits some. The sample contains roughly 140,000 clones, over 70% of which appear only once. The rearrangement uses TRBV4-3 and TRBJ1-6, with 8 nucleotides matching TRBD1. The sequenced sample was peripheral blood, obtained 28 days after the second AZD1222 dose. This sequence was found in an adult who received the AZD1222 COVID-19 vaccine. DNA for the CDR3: TGCGCCAGCAGCCAAGTAACAGGGGGTAATTCACCCCTCCACTTT. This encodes CASSQVTGGNSPLHF.